One and the same sample provided the 32 T cell receptor beta chains below, sequenced in a study of blood T cell repertoires in COVID-19. Profiled with immunoSEQ multiplex PCR; TCRdb holds only in-frame clones, not every one. The table records around 300,000 clones, 86% of them present only once. Sequencing input: peripheral blood. These receptor sequences come from a woman in her seventies with COVID-19, enrolled during active disease.

The J gene is TRBJ1-2, the V gene TRBV28; weak D call: TRBD1 (5 bases). This CDR3 has 14 residues. V was cut by 6 bases and J by 0 bases, with 11 bases left in between. Germline values: CDR1 MDHEN, CDR2 SYDVKM. The DNA for the CDR3 is TGTGCCAGCAGCGCGGCGGGGGCTAACTATGGCTACACCTTC. Its protein product is CASSAAGANYGYTF.

The J gene is TRBJ1-5, the V gene TRBV5-6; 9 positions agree with TRBD1. CDR1 and CDR2 from the germline V gene are SGHDT and YYEEEE. With V trimmed by 4 bases and J by 6 bases, 8 bases remained unmatched. The CDR3 has 15 amino acids. CDR3 loop: CASSPGQGSFQPQHF. The CDR3 DNA reads as TGTGCCAGCAGCCCGGGACAGGGCTCGTTTCAGCCCCAGCATTTT.

This clone has only one observation. J is TRBJ2-2 and V is TRBV4-2; D possibly corresponds to TRBD2 (6 bases). Between the trimmed V and J ends, which lost 1 base and 0 bases, there was a span of 9 bases. Germline loops: CDR1 LGHNA, CDR2 YNFKEQ. The CDR3 has 16 residues. CDR3 in amino acids: CASSQGTGANTGELFF. CDR3 DNA: TGTGCCAGCAGCCAAGGAACGGGGGCGAACACCGGGGAGCTGTTTTTT.

The V call is TRBV4-1, the J call TRBJ1-3; D not certain. The CDR3 extends over 16 amino acids. The V gene's germline CDR1 is MGHRA and CDR2 YSYEKL. V shed 1 base and J shed 0 bases, with 10 bases lying between them. The CDR3 bases are TGCGCCAGCAGCCAAGGGAGGGCGAGCTCTGGAAACACCATATATTTT. It yields the protein CASSQGRASSGNTIYF.

J is TRBJ2-7 and V is TRBV2; 9 nucleotides line up with TRBD2. The trim removed 6 bases at V and 5 bases at J, leaving 11 bases unmatched. CDR1 is SNHLY, CDR2 FYNNEI, per germline. CDR3 size: 15 residues. The CDR3: CASRDSGGVNHEQYF. DNA of the CDR3: TGTGCCAGCAGAGATAGCGGGGGCGTTAATCACGAGCAGTACTTC.

The rearrangement links TRBV27 to TRBJ2-7, with 7 nucleotides matching TRBD1. In germline, CDR1 is MNHEY, CDR2 SMNVEV (reference sequence). The CDR3 loop spans 15 amino acids. V lost 8 bases, J lost 0 bases, and 10 bases stayed unmatched. As DNA, the CDR3 is TGTGCCAGCTCCCTTAGGGGGCTAAGCTCCTACGAGCAGTACTTC. It is translated as CASSLRGLSSYEQYF.

The chain couples TRBV7-9 to TRBJ1-2; the D is unclear. V lost 4 bases, J lost 3 bases, and 15 bases lay in between. Germline CDR1 is SEHNR and CDR2 is FQNEAQ (reference sequence). The CDR3 extends over 15 amino acids. The chain's CDR3 is CASSSPRVWDYGYTF. The CDR3 DNA sequence: TGTGCCAGCAGCTCCCCCCGGGTCTGGGACTATGGCTACACCTTC.

This rearrangement joins TRBV12-3 or TRBV12-4 to TRBJ2-1; D is unclear. The CDR3 runs to 13 residues. V was pared by 3 bases and J by 4 bases, with 7 bases between. The chain's CDR3 is CASSFSVYNEQFF. The DNA for the CDR3 is TGTGCCAGCAGTTTCTCGGTTTACAATGAGCAGTTCTTC.

In its sample, this clone was seen once. This chain connects TRBV2 to TRBJ1-2; TRBD1 is a possible D gene (5 bases). The CDR3 has 15 amino acids. Germline lookup yields CDR1 SNHLY and CDR2 FYNNEI. Trimming stripped 3 bases from V and 0 bases from J, with 11 bases between. CDR3 loop: CASSEGLATNYGYTF. DNA for the CDR3: TGTGCCAGCAGTGAGGGACTGGCGACTAACTATGGCTACACCTTC.

The CDR3 loop is CASSSGQGPSGANVLTF. CDR3 coding DNA: TGTGCCAGCAGCTCTGGACAGGGCCCGTCTGGGGCCAACGTCCTGACTTTC. The V gene is TRBV27, the J gene TRBJ2-6; 8 nucleotides match TRBD1. The CDR3 length is 17 residues. Germline CDR1 and CDR2: MNHEY and SMNVEV (reference sequence). Trimming took 6 bases from V and 1 from J; bases not matched to a gene: 8. The full variable domain, rest sourced from reference TRBV27 and TRBJ2-6, is EAQVTQNPRYLITVTGKKLTVTCSQNMNHEYMSWYRQDPGLGLRQIYYSMNVEVTDKGDVPEGYKVSRKEKRNFPLILESPSPNQTSLYFCASSSGQGPSGANVLTFGAGSRLTVL.

This chain connects TRBV2 to TRBJ2-1; the match to TRBD2 covers 8 bases. Germline-derived CDR1 and CDR2 are SNHLY and FYNNEI. The junction had 5 bases not matched to a gene; V was cut back by 1 base and J by 3 bases. The CDR3 runs to 16 residues. The CDR3 protein is CASSEGGGLFYNEQFF. For the CDR3, the DNA is TGTGCCAGCAGTGAAGGCGGGGGGCTATTCTACAATGAGCAGTTCTTC.

This clone was seen a single time. The chain links TRBV4-3 to TRBJ1-1, with 9 bases that match TRBD1. V was clipped by 1 base and J by 0 bases; unmatched bases: 3. CDR3 length equals 16 residues. Germline V gene sequence: CDR1 LGHNA, CDR2 YSLEER. The CDR3 sequence: CASSQVGQGLNTEAFF. The CDR3 coding sequence is TGCGCCAGCAGCCAAGTGGGACAGGGACTGAACACTGAAGCTTTCTTT.

V and J are TRBV5-6 and TRBJ1-1, with D perhaps TRBD1 (5 bases). The CDR3 has 13 amino acids. Trimming removed 4 bases at V and 6 bases at J, with 13 bases between. Germline V CDR1 and CDR2: SGHDT, YYEEEE. CDR3 nucleotides: TGTGCCAGCAGCATTTTTGGGGCCCCTGAAGCTTTCTTT. It codes for CASSIFGAPEAFF.

The chain employs TRBV18 and TRBJ2-7; D possibly corresponds to TRBD1 (5 bases). The V and J ends lost 0 bases and 3 bases respectively, with 12 bases between them. The CDR3 length is 15 residues. Germline V gene lookup returns CDR1 KGHSH and CDR2 LQKENI. CDR3: CASSPPTRALYEQYF. The CDR3 nucleotides read TGTGCCAGCTCACCACCGACCAGGGCCCTCTACGAGCAGTACTTC.

The genes are TRBV7-9 and TRBJ1-5; maybe TRBD1 (6 bases). The CDR3 is made up of 14 amino acids. Looked up from germline, CDR1 is SEHNR and CDR2 is FQNEAQ (reference sequence). The germline V and J ends were trimmed by 5 bases and 5 bases, with 13 bases remaining between them. CDR3 nucleotides: TGTGCCAGCAGCCAAAAGGGGGGGGATCAGCCCCAGCATTTT. Translation: CASSQKGGDQPQHF.

This chain joins TRBV3-1 (or the pseudogene TRBV3-2) and TRBJ1-1; no firm D call. Germline V gene lookup returns CDR1 LGHDT and CDR2 YNNKEL (reference sequence). V was trimmed by 1 base and J by 10 bases, leaving 10 bases between them. This CDR3 has 12 amino acids. The CDR3 spells CASSQGYRVAFF. As DNA, the CDR3 is TGTGCCAGCAGCCAAGGATACCGGGTAGCTTTCTTT.

This clone was detected only a few times. CDR3 in DNA: TGTGCCAGCAGCCAAAGGGGGTCCACAGATACGCAGTATTTT. It encodes CASSQRGSTDTQYF. V is TRBV3-1 (or the pseudogene TRBV3-2) and J is TRBJ2-3, with a tentative D call TRBD1 (6 bases). Trimming took off 2 bases at V and 2 bases at J, with 8 bases between the two ends. Germline V lookup: CDR1 LGHDT, CDR2 YNNKEL (reference sequence). This CDR3 has 14 amino acids.

The CDR3: CAIGTSGGPNYEQYF. CDR3 DNA sequence: TGTGCCATTGGGACTAGCGGGGGGCCCAACTACGAGCAGTACTTC. The chain is built from TRBV10-3 and TRBJ2-7, with 15 nucleotides matching TRBD2. The V gene end was trimmed by 9 bases and the J gene end by 3 bases; junction bases not matched to a gene: 6. Germline-derived CDR1 and CDR2 are ENHRY and SYGVKD. The CDR3 has 15 amino acids.

The gene calls are TRBV19 and TRBJ1-2; D remains ambiguous. This CDR3 is 13 amino acids long. Germline CDR1 is LNHDA and CDR2 is SQIVND (reference sequence). V lost 3 bases, J lost 7 bases, and 12 bases lay in between. DNA for the CDR3: TGTGCCAGTAGTATTGAGGGCCGGGGTGGCTACACCTTC. Translation gives CASSIEGRGGYTF.

The genes are TRBV5-6 and TRBJ1-2, with 7 bases matching TRBD1. The CDR3 spans 13 residues. CDR1 and CDR2 from the germline V gene are SGHDT and YYEEEE. Trimming took 3 bases from V and 7 from J; bases not matched to a gene: 6. The CDR3 is CASSWTTGSGYTF. As DNA, the CDR3 is TGTGCCAGCAGCTGGACGACAGGGAGTGGCTACACCTTC.

This clone was observed a handful of times. The chain couples TRBV2 to TRBJ2-1; D is possibly TRBD2 (7 bases). V lost 0 bases and J lost 2, with 11 bases in between. Germline V gives CDR1 SNHLY, CDR2 FYNNEI. The CDR3 is made up of 16 amino acids. The CDR3 here is CASSEAGRGPYNEQFF. CDR3 DNA: TGTGCCAGCAGTGAAGCCGGGCGGGGGCCCTACAATGAGCAGTTCTTC.

V is TRBV2 and J is TRBJ2-3; possible D gene TRBD2, 7 bases. Trimming shortened V by 3 bases and J by 3 bases, and 13 bases separated the two germline ends. The CDR3 length is 15 residues. Germline V CDR1 and CDR2: SNHLY, FYNNEI. The CDR3 bases are TGTGCCAGCAGTGAGGGGGGGGCCGTAACAGATACGCAGTATTTT. Translated, it gives CASSEGGAVTDTQYF.

The V and J genes are TRBV3-1 (or the pseudogene TRBV3-2) and TRBJ1-3; the D gene is possibly TRBD1 (5 bases). The CDR3 spans 15 residues. In germline, CDR1 is LGHDT, CDR2 YNNKEL (reference sequence). V lost 1 base to trimming and J lost 7 bases, with 14 bases between them. CDR3 DNA sequence: TGTGCCAGCAGCCAAGGCGAAGTGGAGGGGAACACCATATATTTT. This codes for CASSQGEVEGNTIYF.

This clone appeared a few times. The rearrangement links TRBV7-8 to TRBJ1-5; no firm D call. CDR3 length: 17 residues. Trimming cost V 5 bases and J 0 bases, with 17 bases left between them. Germline values: CDR1 SGHVS, CDR2 FQNEAQ. CDR3 coding DNA: TGTGCCAGCAGCCCCGGGAGGCCAGGAGGTAGCAATCAGCCCCAGCATTTT. It encodes CASSPGRPGGSNQPQHF.

This clone came up once. This sequence joins TRBV2 and TRBJ1-2, with D tentatively TRBD1 (5 bases). V lost 5 bases and J lost 4, with 14 bases in between. The CDR3 is 14 amino acids. From germline, CDR1 is SNHLY and CDR2 FYNNEI. CDR3 sequence reads: CASSPQTVPYGYTF. CDR3 in DNA: TGTGCCAGCAGTCCACAGACAGTCCCCTATGGCTACACCTTC.

V gene TRBV12-3 or TRBV12-4 combines with J gene TRBJ1-1, with D unresolved. Trimming took 8 bases from V and 5 from J, leaving 15 bases between them. The CDR3 has 13 residues. The DNA of the CDR3 is TGTGCCAGCCGCGGTGAGGAAGGAACTGAAGCTTTCTTT. Residues: CASRGEEGTEAFF.

The chain carries TRBV5-1 and TRBJ1-6; 7 bases are shared with TRBD1. This CDR3 is 16 amino acids long. Germline V lookup: CDR1 SGHRS, CDR2 YFSETQ. The J segment lost 3 bases and the V segment lost 4 bases, leaving 7 bases of the junction unmatched. The CDR3 reads CASSVTGVLYNSPLHF. The CDR3 nucleotides read TGCGCCAGCAGCGTAACAGGGGTACTCTATAATTCACCCCTCCACTTT.

The chain joins TRBV7-3 to TRBJ2-6; D may be TRBD1 (5 bases). V lost 11 bases and J 0 bases, leaving 8 bases between the germline ends. The CDR3 spans 13 residues. CDR1 and CDR2 (germline): SGHTA, FQGTGA. CDR3 region: CASQGSGANVLTF. The CDR3 coding sequence is TGTGCCTCCCAGGGCTCTGGGGCCAACGTCCTGACTTTC.

The rearrangement joins TRBV5-4 to TRBJ2-7; 7 bases fit TRBD1. Germline V CDR1 and CDR2: SGHNT, YYREEE (reference sequence). This CDR3 has 15 amino acids. The J segment lost 1 base and the V segment lost 0 bases, leaving 4 bases of the junction unmatched. The CDR3 nucleotides read TGTGCCAGCAGCTTGGTGGACAGGTTATCCTACGAGCAGTACTTC. It encodes CASSLVDRLSYEQYF. The full variable domain, rest sourced from reference TRBV5-4 and TRBJ2-7, is ETGVTQSPTHLIKTRGQQVTLRCSSQSGHNTVSWYQQALGQGPQFIFQYYREEENGRGNFPPRFSGLQFPNYSSELNVNALELDDSALYLCASSLVDRLSYEQYFGPGTRLTVT.

This chain uses TRBV6-1 with TRBJ1-2, with 7 bases identical to TRBD1. The V gene's germline CDR1 is MNHNS and CDR2 SASEGT. V lost 1 base to trimming and J lost 3 bases; unmatched junction nucleotides: 2. The CDR3 has 14 residues. CDR3 coding DNA: TGTGCCAGCAGTGAAGGGGACAGCTACTATGGCTACACCTTC. Translation gives CASSEGDSYYGYTF.

This sequence joins TRBV20-1 and TRBJ1-5; D gene unclear. This CDR3 contains 11 residues. Germline-derived CDR1 and CDR2 are DFQATT and SNEGSKA (reference sequence). Trimming stripped 2 bases from V and 7 bases from J, with 6 bases between. The CDR3 DNA reads as TGCAGTGCTAGACTTTTCCAGCCCCAGCATTTT. Translation: CSARLFQPQHF.

V is TRBV13 and J is TRBJ2-3, with TRBD1 matching over 8 bases. CDR3 length equals 16 residues. Germline CDR1 reads PRHDT; CDR2 reads FYEKMQ (reference sequence). V shed 5 bases and J 2 bases; nucleotides not matched to a gene: 9. The CDR3 region has the DNA TGTGCCAGCAGCCCCGGGGACAGGCGAAACACAGATACGCAGTATTTT. Encoded protein: CASSPGDRRNTDTQYF.